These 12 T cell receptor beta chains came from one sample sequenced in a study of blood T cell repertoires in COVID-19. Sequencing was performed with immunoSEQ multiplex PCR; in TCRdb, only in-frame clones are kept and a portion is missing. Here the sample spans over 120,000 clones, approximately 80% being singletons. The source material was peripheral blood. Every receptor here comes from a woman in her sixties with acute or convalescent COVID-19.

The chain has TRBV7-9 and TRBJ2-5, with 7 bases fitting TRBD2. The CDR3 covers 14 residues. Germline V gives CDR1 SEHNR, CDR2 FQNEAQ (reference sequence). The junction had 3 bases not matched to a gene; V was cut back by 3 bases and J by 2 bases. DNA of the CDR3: TGTGCCAGCAGCTTTCTAGCGGCTCAAGAGACCCAGTACTTC. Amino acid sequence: CASSFLAAQETQYF.

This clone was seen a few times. The CDR3: CAISASGAYYEQYF. The CDR3 bases are TGTGCCATCAGTGCCAGCGGGGCCTACTACGAGCAGTACTTC. The chain uses TRBV10-3 and TRBJ2-7, with TRBD2 matching over 7 bases. V shed 4 bases and J 3 bases; nucleotides not matched to a gene: 6. There are 14 residues in the CDR3. Germline CDR1 is ENHRY and CDR2 is SYGVKD.

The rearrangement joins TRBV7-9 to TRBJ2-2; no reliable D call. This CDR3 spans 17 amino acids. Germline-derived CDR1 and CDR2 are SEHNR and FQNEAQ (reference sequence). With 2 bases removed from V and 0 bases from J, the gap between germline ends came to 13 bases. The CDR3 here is CASSLSLARSNTGELFF. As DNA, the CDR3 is TGTGCCAGCAGCTTATCGTTAGCTCGGTCGAACACCGGGGAGCTGTTTTTT.

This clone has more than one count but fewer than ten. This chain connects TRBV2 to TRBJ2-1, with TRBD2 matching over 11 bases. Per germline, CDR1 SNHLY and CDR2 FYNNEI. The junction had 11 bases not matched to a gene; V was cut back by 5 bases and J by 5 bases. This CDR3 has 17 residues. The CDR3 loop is CASSRRLAGPFDNEQFF. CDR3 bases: TGTGCCAGCAGTCGAAGACTAGCGGGACCTTTCGACAATGAGCAGTTCTTC.

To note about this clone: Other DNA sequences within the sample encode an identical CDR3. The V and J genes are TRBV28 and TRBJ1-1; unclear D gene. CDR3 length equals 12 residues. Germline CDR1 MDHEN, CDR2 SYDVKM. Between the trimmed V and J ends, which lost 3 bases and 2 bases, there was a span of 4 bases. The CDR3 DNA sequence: TGTGCCAGCAGTTTGGGCAACACTGAAGCTTTCTTT. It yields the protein CASSLGNTEAFF.

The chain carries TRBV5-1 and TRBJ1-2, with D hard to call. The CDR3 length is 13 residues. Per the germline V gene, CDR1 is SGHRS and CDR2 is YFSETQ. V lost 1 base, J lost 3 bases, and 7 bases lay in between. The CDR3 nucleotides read TGCGCCAGCAGCTTGCTACCGGACTATGGCTACACCTTC. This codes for CASSLLPDYGYTF.

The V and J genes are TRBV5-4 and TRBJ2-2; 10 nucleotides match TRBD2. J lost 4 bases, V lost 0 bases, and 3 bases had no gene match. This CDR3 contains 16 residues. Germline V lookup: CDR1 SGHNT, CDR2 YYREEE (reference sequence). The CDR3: CASSLVGLARTGELFF. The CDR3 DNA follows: TGTGCCAGCAGCTTGGTGGGACTAGCGCGCACCGGGGAGCTGTTTTTT.

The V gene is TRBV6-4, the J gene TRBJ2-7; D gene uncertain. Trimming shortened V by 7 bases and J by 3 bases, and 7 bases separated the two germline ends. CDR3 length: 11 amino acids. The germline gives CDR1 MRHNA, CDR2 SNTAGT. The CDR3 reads CASMARYEQYF. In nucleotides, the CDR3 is TGTGCCAGCATGGCCCGCTACGAGCAGTACTTC.

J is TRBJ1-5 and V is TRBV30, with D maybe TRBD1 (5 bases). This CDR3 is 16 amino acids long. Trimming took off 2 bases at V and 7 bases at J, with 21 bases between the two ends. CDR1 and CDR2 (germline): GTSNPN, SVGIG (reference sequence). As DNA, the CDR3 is TGTGCCTGGAGTTCTATAGACGCAGGGTGGGGACAGCCCCAGCATTTT. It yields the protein CAWSSIDAGWGQPQHF.

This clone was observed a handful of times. CDR3 sequence (DNA): TGTGCCAGCAGTTACGGTAGCGGCTACAATGAGCAGTTCTTC. Residues: CASSYGSGYNEQFF. The genes are TRBV6-5 and TRBJ2-1; TRBD2 is a possible D gene (6 bases). Germline V gene lookup returns CDR1 MNHEY and CDR2 SVGAGI. The V end was cut by 2 bases, the J end by 3 bases, with 8 bases between. The CDR3 totals 14 residues.

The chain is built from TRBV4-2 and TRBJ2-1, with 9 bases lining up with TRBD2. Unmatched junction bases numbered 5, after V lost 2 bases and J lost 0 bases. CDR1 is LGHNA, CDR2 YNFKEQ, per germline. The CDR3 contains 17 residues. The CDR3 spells CASSQTSGSLSYNEQFF. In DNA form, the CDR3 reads TGTGCCAGCAGCCAAACTAGCGGGTCGCTCTCCTACAATGAGCAGTTCTTC.

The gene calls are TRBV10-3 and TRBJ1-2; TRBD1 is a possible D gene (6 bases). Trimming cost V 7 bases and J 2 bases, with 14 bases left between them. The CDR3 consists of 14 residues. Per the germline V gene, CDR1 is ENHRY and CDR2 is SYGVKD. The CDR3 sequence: CAITRTEGNYGYTF. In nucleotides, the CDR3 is TGTGCCATCACACGGACAGAAGGGAACTATGGCTACACCTTC.